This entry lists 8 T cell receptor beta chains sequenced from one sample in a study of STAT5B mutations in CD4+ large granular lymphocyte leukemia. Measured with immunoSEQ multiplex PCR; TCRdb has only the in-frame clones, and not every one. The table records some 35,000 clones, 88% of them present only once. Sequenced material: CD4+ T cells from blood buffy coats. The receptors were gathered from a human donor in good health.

The CDR3 is CASSTQGASTDTQYF. In DNA, the CDR3 is TGTGCCAGCAGTACCCAGGGGGCGAGCACAGATACGCAGTATTTT. The gene calls are TRBV11-3 and TRBJ2-3; 8 bases map to TRBD1. The CDR3 is 15 amino acids. The V segment lost 6 bases and the J segment 0 bases; nucleotides outside the gene matches: 5. Germline V CDR1 and CDR2: SGHNT, YENEEA.

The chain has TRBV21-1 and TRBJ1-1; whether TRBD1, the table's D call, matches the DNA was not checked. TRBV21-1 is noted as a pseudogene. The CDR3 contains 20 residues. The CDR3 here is CASSKRPGTSSCTENTEAFF. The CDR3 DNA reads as TGTGCCAGCAGCAAACGCCCAGGTACCTCCTCTTGTACGGAGAACACTGAAGCTTTCTTT.

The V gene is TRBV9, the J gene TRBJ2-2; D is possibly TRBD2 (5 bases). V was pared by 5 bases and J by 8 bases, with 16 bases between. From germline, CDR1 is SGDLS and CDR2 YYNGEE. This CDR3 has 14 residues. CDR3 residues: CASSIVGGGGELFF. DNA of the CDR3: TGTGCCAGCAGTATTGTCGGCGGCGGGGGGGAGCTGTTTTTT.

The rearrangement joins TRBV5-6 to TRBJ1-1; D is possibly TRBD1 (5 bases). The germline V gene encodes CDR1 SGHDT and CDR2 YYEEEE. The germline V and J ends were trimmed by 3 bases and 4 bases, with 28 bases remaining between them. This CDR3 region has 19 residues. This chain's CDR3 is CASSSPVGFLWTGGTEAFF. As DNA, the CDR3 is TGTGCCAGCAGCTCCCCCGTAGGGTTCTTGTGGACGGGGGGCACTGAAGCTTTCTTT.

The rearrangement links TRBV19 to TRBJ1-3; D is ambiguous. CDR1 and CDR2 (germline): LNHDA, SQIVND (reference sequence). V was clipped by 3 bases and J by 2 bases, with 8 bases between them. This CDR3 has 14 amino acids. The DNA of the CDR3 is TGTGCCAGTAGTATCCCGGGCCCTGGAAACACCATATATTTT. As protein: CASSIPGPGNTIYF.

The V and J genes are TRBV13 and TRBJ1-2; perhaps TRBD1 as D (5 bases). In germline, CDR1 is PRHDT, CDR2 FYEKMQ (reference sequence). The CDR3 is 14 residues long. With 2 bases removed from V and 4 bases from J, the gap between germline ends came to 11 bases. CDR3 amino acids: CASSLSDSSYGYTF. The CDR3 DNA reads TGTGCCAGCAGCTTATCCGACAGTTCCTATGGCTACACCTTC.

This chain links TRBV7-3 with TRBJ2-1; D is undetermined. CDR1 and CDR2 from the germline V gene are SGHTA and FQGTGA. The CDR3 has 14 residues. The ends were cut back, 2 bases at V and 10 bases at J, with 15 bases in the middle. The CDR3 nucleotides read TGTGCCAGCAGCTTAGTGCCTCTTCGAGTCGAGCAGTTCTTC. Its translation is CASSLVPLRVEQFF.

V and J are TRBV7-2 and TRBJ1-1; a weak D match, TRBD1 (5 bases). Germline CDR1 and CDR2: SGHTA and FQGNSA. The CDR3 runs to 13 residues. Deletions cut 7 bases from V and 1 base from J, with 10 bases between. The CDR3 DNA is TGTGCCAGCAACATCGACAGGAACACTGAAGCTTTCTTT. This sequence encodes CASNIDRNTEAFF. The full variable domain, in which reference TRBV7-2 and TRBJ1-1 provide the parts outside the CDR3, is GAGVSQSPSNKVTEKGKDVELRCDPISGHTALYWYRQSLGQGLEFLIYFQGNSAPDKSGLPSDRFSAERTGGSVSTLTIQRTQQEDSAVYLCASNIDRNTEAFFGQGTRLTVV.